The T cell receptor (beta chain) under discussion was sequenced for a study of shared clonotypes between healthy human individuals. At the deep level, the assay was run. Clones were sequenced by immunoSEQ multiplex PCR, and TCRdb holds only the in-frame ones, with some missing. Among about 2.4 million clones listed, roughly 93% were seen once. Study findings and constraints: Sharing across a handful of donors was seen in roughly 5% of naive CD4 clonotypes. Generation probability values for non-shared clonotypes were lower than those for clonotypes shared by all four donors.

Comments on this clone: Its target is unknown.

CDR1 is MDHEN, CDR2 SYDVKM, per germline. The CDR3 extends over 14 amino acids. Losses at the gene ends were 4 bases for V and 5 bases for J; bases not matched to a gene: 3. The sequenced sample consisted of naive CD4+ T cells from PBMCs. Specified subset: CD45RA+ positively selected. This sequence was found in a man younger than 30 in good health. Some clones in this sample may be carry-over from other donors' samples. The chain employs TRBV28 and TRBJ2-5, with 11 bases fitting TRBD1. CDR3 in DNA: TGTGCCAGCAGTTGGGACAGGGGGATGGAGACCCAGTACTTC. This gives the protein CASSWDRGMETQYF.